Listed below are T cell receptor beta chains from one sample, sequenced in a study of beta chain features in type 1 diabetes. The table came from immunoSEQ multiplex PCR; TCRdb's copy has only in-frame clones and leaves some out. This sample yields a few hundred thousand clones, of which around an eighth are seen a single time; 0.015% to 0.02% belongs to the top ten. The sequenced sample consisted of naive CD4+ T cells from blood. The receptors originated from a man aged 30 to 45 with type 1 diabetes. Each CDR3 is given with its conserved first and last residue. Each record gives: J gene, CDR3 length, clone size, V gene, D gene, CDR3 protein, CDR3 DNA. The D gene is left open where the match is weak. A row's size may be missing; if present it is once, few, many or a size class.

TRBJ2-5,16,few,TRBV7-9,TRBD2,CASSGGLAGDRETQYF,TGTGCCAGCAGCGGCGGCCTAGCGGGAGACCGGGAGACCCAGTACTTC
TRBJ1-1,15,NA,TRBV27,NA,CASSQRGALNTEAFF,TGTGCCAGCAGTCAACGGGGGGCGTTAAACACTGAAGCTTTCTTT
TRBJ2-7,13,NA,TRBV5-1,NA,CASREMGSYEQYF,TGCGCCAGCAGGGAGATGGGCTCCTACGAGCAGTACTTC
TRBJ2-3,12,NA,TRBV5-8,TRBD2,CASSLDLAGPGF,TGTGCCAGCAGCTTGGACCTAGCGGGTCCGGGTTTT
TRBJ1-5,14,few,TRBV6-6,NA,CASSISSSGQPQHF,TGTGCCAGCAGCATTAGTTCTTCGGGGCAGCCCCAGCATTTT
TRBJ2-3,20,few,TRBV4-3,TRBD2,CASSFRTSGEIPRPGDTQYF,TGCGCCAGCAGCTTTCGGACTAGCGGGGAGATTCCCCGACCCGGAGATACGCAGTATTTT
TRBJ2-7,14,NA,TRBV14,TRBD2,CASSQWQRENEQYF,TGTGCCAGCAGCCAATGGCAGCGGGAGAACGAGCAGTACTTC
TRBJ2-7,14,few,TRBV29-1,TRBD1,CSVAGQGSFYEQYF,TGCAGCGTTGCGGGACAGGGTTCTTTCTACGAGCAGTACTTC
TRBJ1-2,13,few,TRBV19,NA,CASTAGRVYGYTF,TGTGCCAGTACGGCAGGGAGGGTCTATGGCTACACCTTC
TRBJ2-7,15,NA,TRBV6-6,NA,CASSREAAMTHEQYF,TGTGCCAGCAGTCGTGAGGCAGCTATGACCCACGAGCAGTACTTC